Listed below are T cell receptor beta chains from one sample, sequenced in a study of blood T cell repertoires in COVID-19. TCRdb's table, derived via immunoSEQ multiplex PCR, lists solely in-frame clones and lacks some. In the table there are around 140,000 clones, approximately 89% of which are singletons. Input material: peripheral blood. The receptors were sampled from a man aged 60-69 years with active or convalescent COVID-19. Each CDR3 is given with its conserved first and last residue. The D gene is left open where the match is weak. Clone size is shown for a subset of rows, as once, few, many or a class of expanded clone.

V	size	J	D	DNA	CDR3
TRBV28	NA	TRBJ1-5	TRBD1	TGTGCCAGCAGCTATGACACAGGGGGTCAGCCCCAGCATTTT	CASSYDTGGQPQHF
TRBV25-1	few	TRBJ1-1	NA	TGTGCCAGCAGTGAACCCCAGTCCACGTACACTGAAGCTTTCTTT	CASSEPQSTYTEAFF
TRBV6-6	NA	TRBJ1-3	TRBD1	TGTGCCAGCAGTCGTTCGGAGACAGGGCCCTCTGGAAACACCATATATTTT	CASSRSETGPSGNTIYF
TRBV28	NA	TRBJ1-5	TRBD1	TGTGCCAGCAGCCAAACGACAGGGGCGCCTAAGCCCCAGCATTTT	CASSQTTGAPKPQHF
TRBV15	NA	TRBJ1-1	NA	TGTGCCACGTTGCCGGGTGCCACCTCTAAAGAAGCTTTCTTT	CATLPGATSKEAFF
TRBV24-1	NA	TRBJ1-2	NA	TGTGCCACCAGTGATGCTGACGCCAGGGATTACTATGGCTACACCTTC	CATSDADARDYYGYTF
TRBV11-2	once	TRBJ1-1	NA	TGTGCCAGCAGCTTAGATGCAGGGGCGAGCACTGAAGCTTTCTTT	CASSLDAGASTEAFF
TRBV19	NA	TRBJ1-5	NA	TGTGCCAGTAGTATGATGGGGGGAAACCAGCCCCAGCATTTT	CASSMMGGNQPQHF
TRBV5-1	NA	TRBJ1-1	NA	TGCGCCAGCAGCTTGACTACAGGGAAATTTGAAGCTTTCTTT	CASSLTTGKFEAFF
TRBV30	NA	TRBJ2-7	TRBD1	TGTGCCTGGAGTGACCCGGGACAGGGGGTGGACGAGCAGTACTTC	CAWSDPGQGVDEQYF
TRBV27	NA	TRBJ1-2	NA	TGTGCCAGCAGTGGTACAGGCTATGGCTACACCTTC	CASSGTGYGYTF
TRBV18	NA	TRBJ1-3	NA	TGTGCCAGCTCACCAGTCCGGGGGGATATTGGAAACACCATATATTTT	CASSPVRGDIGNTIYF
TRBV6-5	NA	TRBJ2-7	NA	TGTGCCAGCAACGCCGTCGGCGAGCAGTACTTC	CASNAVGEQYF
TRBV3-1/TRBV3-2	NA	TRBJ1-3	NA	TGTGCCAGCAGCCCGATACAGGGCAACTCTGGAAACACCATATATTTT	CASSPIQGNSGNTIYF
TRBV25-1	NA	TRBJ1-5	TRBD1	TGTGCCAGCGGACAGGGCAATCAGCCCCAGCATTTT	CASGQGNQPQHF
TRBV9	once	TRBJ2-5	TRBD2	TGTGCCAGCAGCCTTAGGACTAGCCTCCTGGAGACCCAGTACTTC	CASSLRTSLLETQYF
TRBV19	NA	TRBJ2-3	NA	TGTGCCAGTAGTATTAGGACAGCCATGATCAGCACAGATACGCAGTATTTT	CASSIRTAMISTDTQYF
TRBV6-5	NA	TRBJ2-1	TRBD1	TGTGCCAGCAGGCGCGCAGGGGGCCCCTACAATGAGCAGTTCTTC	CASRRAGGPYNEQFF
TRBV5-4	once	TRBJ2-1	TRBD2	TGTGCCAGCAGTCCTAGGACTAGCGGGATAACCTACAATGAGCAGTTCTTC	CASSPRTSGITYNEQFF
TRBV6-6	NA	TRBJ1-2	NA	TGTGCCAGCAGTTACAGGGGTGGCTACACCTTC	CASSYRGGYTF
TRBV18	once	TRBJ2-3	TRBD2	TGTGCCAGCTCACCTTGGGAGGGCGGCACAGATACGCAGTATTTT	CASSPWEGGTDTQYF
TRBV13	once	TRBJ2-1	NA	TGTGCCAGCAGCTTAGGGGAGAGCTCCTACAATGAGCAGTTCTTC	CASSLGESSYNEQFF
TRBV14	NA	TRBJ2-3	TRBD1	TGTGCCAGCAGCCAAGAAAGGGGGCGCGGGCTTCAAGATACGCAGTATTTT	CASSQERGRGLQDTQYF
TRBV6-5	NA	TRBJ2-5	TRBD2	TGTGCCAGCAGAGCGGGGGGAGAGACCCAGTACTTC	CASRAGGETQYF
TRBV6-1	once	TRBJ1-2	NA	TGTGCCAGCAGTGAGAGGGAGATCTATGGCTACACCTTC	CASSEREIYGYTF
TRBV5-1	NA	TRBJ2-7	TRBD2	TGCGCCAGCAGCTTGAGGGCGGGGGGTTATGACGAGCAGTACTTC	CASSLRAGGYDEQYF
TRBV28	NA	TRBJ1-6	TRBD1	TGTGCCAGCAGGGACAGGGCCAATTCACCCCTCCACTTT	CASRDRANSPLHF
TRBV5-4	NA	TRBJ2-1	TRBD2	TGTGCCAGCAGCTTGGCAGGACTAGCGGGCAATGAGCAGTTCTTC	CASSLAGLAGNEQFF
TRBV7-9	NA	TRBJ2-7	NA	TGTGCCAGCAGCTCTCGCTCCTACGAGCAGTACTTC	CASSSRSYEQYF
TRBV6-5	NA	TRBJ2-1	TRBD2	TGTGCCAGCAGTCCTGAGCCTAGCGGGAGTGATGAGCAGTTCTTC	CASSPEPSGSDEQFF
TRBV18	once	TRBJ1-1	TRBD1	TGTGCCAGCTCATCTGCCGGGACAGGGAGTATTCGGAACACTGAAGCTTTCTTT	CASSSAGTGSIRNTEAFF
TRBV19	few	TRBJ1-1	NA	TGTGCCAGTATGGGGAGGACTGAAGCTTTCTTT	CASMGRTEAFF
TRBV9	NA	TRBJ1-1	NA	TGTGCCAGCAGCCCTCGTAGCGGATTTACTGAAGCTTTCTTT	CASSPRSGFTEAFF
TRBV7-3	NA	TRBJ2-5	NA	TGTGCCAGCAGCGTAGCCGACGGGGGGACCCAGTACTTC	CASSVADGGTQYF
TRBV2	NA	TRBJ2-3	TRBD2	TGTGCCAGCAGTGAAAGAGCGGGAGGGACCACAGATACGCAGTATTTT	CASSERAGGTTDTQYF
TRBV7-3	NA	TRBJ2-2	NA	TGTGCCAGCAGCTCATCTCCGGGAGAGAAACCCGGGGAGCTGTTTTTT	CASSSSPGEKPGELFF
TRBV6-2/TRBV6-3	NA	TRBJ2-1	TRBD1	TGTGCCAGCAGTCCCCGGGACAGGCGACGCTCCTACAATGAGCAGTTCTTC	CASSPRDRRRSYNEQFF
TRBV5-5	NA	TRBJ2-7	NA	TGTGCCAGCAGCCTAAGTGGGGGGGCATCCTACGAGCAGTACTTC	CASSLSGGASYEQYF
TRBV6-6	once	TRBJ2-2	TRBD1	TGTGCCAGCAGTTACCGGGACAGGGTGAACACCGGGGAGCTGTTTTTT	CASSYRDRVNTGELFF
TRBV5-8	NA	TRBJ2-5	NA	TGTGCCAGCAGCTTTACCCCAGGGAGGGAGACCCAGTACTTC	CASSFTPGRETQYF
TRBV9	NA	TRBJ2-4	TRBD1	TGTGCCAGCAGCCCCCGACAGGGAGAAAACATTCAGTACTTC	CASSPRQGENIQYF
TRBV30	NA	TRBJ1-1	NA	TGTGCCTGGATACAGGGAAGGATGAGGAACACTGAAGCTTTCTTT	CAWIQGRMRNTEAFF
TRBV30	NA	TRBJ1-1	NA	TGTGCCTGGAGTGTACAGTTTGGCACTGAAGCTTTCTTT	CAWSVQFGTEAFF
TRBV3-1/TRBV3-2	NA	TRBJ2-1	NA	TGTGCCAGCAGGCAGGCCCCGAACAATGAGCAGTTCTTC	CASRQAPNNEQFF
TRBV28	NA	TRBJ2-2	NA	TGTGCCAGCAGCCACGGGACACGCGAAACCGGGGAGCTGTTTTTT	CASSHGTRETGELFF
TRBV25-1	NA	TRBJ2-2	TRBD1	TGTGCCAGCAGTGTCGGACAGGGGGCCGACACCGGGGAGCTGTTTTTT	CASSVGQGADTGELFF
TRBV11-3	NA	TRBJ2-1	NA	TGTGCCAGCAGCTTAGGTGTGGGCCCCTCCTACAATGAGCAGTTCTTC	CASSLGVGPSYNEQFF
TRBV28	NA	TRBJ1-2	NA	TGTGCCAGCCTTCAGGGCTATGGCTACACCTTC	CASLQGYGYTF
TRBV5-1	NA	TRBJ2-3	TRBD2	TGCGCCAGCAGCGCGGGACTATTTAAGGATACGCAGTATTTT	CASSAGLFKDTQYF
TRBV28	NA	TRBJ1-3	NA	TGTGCCAGCAGTCTGGGGGGATTCTCTGGAAACACCATATATTTT	CASSLGGFSGNTIYF
TRBV2	once	TRBJ2-7	TRBD1	TGTGCCAGCGGACAGGGGCTCTCCTACGAGCAGTACTTC	CASGQGLSYEQYF
TRBV19	NA	TRBJ2-3	NA	TGTGCCAGTAGTTCCCGACAGGGAGGAACAGATACGCAGTATTTT	CASSSRQGGTDTQYF